What follows are 13 T cell receptor beta chains derived from one specimen sequenced in a study of CXCR3-negative and CXCR3-positive naive CD8 T cells. The authors made the TRB cDNA libraries by 5' RACE using UMI labels. After re-calling the 5' RACE reads, TCRdb lists one entry per CDR3 protein, DNA absent. The data show about 40,000 distinct CDR3 sequences, and the top ten clones hold about 10%. The sequencing input was memory CD8+ T cells from blood. Receptors were obtained from a human donor in good health. Some clones in this sample may be carry-over from other donors' samples.

The chain joins TRBV12-3 or TRBV12-4 to TRBJ1-2; TCRdb's D call, TRBD1, is unchecked because there is no DNA. CDR3 length: 14 residues. This CDR3 reads CASSPGEGNYGYTF.

The genes are TRBV12-3 or TRBV12-4 and TRBJ2-1; absent DNA, TCRdb's TRBD1 call cannot be checked. This CDR3 contains 16 residues. This CDR3 reads CASSLRARGPNNEQFF.

The gene calls are TRBV12-3 or TRBV12-4 and TRBJ2-7. The length of the CDR3 is 11 residues. The CDR3 sequence is CASSLGREQYF.

This clonotype is called medium-sized (0.01 to 0.1%) based on its frequency. The CDR3 sequence is CASSQGQVNTGELFF. The V call is TRBV21-1, the J call TRBJ2-2; there is no DNA to check the TCRdb D call of TRBD1. TRBV21-1 is classified as a pseudogene. The CDR3 totals 15 residues.

The chain's CDR3 is CASSYSPGDYGYTF. The chain uses TRBV4-2 and TRBJ1-2; without DNA, the TCRdb call of TRBD1 cannot be checked. Germline V gene lookup returns CDR1 LGHNA and CDR2 YNFKEQ. This CDR3 region has 14 residues.

V gene TRBV7-9 combines with J gene TRBJ2-7; checking the TCRdb D call of TRBD1 is not possible without DNA. The germline V gene has CDR1 SEHNR and CDR2 FQNEAQ (reference sequence). The CDR3 contains 14 residues. The CDR3 spells CARDHWKGREEQYF.

The chain has TRBV7-9 and TRBJ2-7. Germline loops: CDR1 SEHNR, CDR2 FQNEAQ (reference sequence). This CDR3 has 15 amino acids. The chain's CDR3 is CASSLGPGSSYEQYF.

The chain is built from TRBV6-2 or TRBV6-3 and TRBJ2-3; TCRdb reports TRBD1, a call that lacks DNA to check it against. Germline CDR1 reads MNHEY; CDR2 reads SVGEGT. This CDR3 region has 15 residues. CDR3 sequence: CASSSGGQSTDTQYF.

J is TRBJ1-2 and V is TRBV24-1; the TRBD1 assignment by TCRdb is unverifiable without DNA. Per the germline V gene, CDR1 is KGHDR and CDR2 is SFDVKD. The CDR3 has 15 residues. The chain's CDR3 is CATSDSGTGGFGYTF.

This chain connects TRBV12-3 or TRBV12-4 to TRBJ2-1. The CDR3 contains 14 residues. The CDR3: CASSSTALYNEQFF.

The chain links TRBV4-2 to TRBJ1-3; TCRdb proposes TRBD1, but this gene call is untestable without DNA. This CDR3 comprises 16 residues. CDR1 is LGHNA and CDR2 is YNFKEQ in the germline V gene. Here the CDR3 reads CASSQDSGGSGNTIYF.

This chain connects TRBV20-1 to TRBJ1-4; TCRdb selects TRBD1, and the lack of DNA leaves this call unchecked. The CDR3 loop spans 14 amino acids. Looked up from germline, CDR1 is DFQATT and CDR2 is SNEGSKA (reference sequence). The CDR3 protein is CSARDQGTNEKLFF.

The chain links TRBV28 to TRBJ2-2; the TCRdb call, TRBD1, lacks DNA for checking. Germline CDR1 is MDHEN and CDR2 is SYDVKM. The CDR3 sequence is 16 residues long. The chain's CDR3 is CASSSYGQGNTGELFF. The entire variable domain, with the rest obtained from reference TRBV28 and TRBJ2-2, is as follows: DVKVTQSSRYLVKRTGEKVFLECVQDMDHENMFWYRQDPGLGLRLIYFSYDVKMKEKGDIPEGYSVSREKKERFSLILESASTNQTSMYLCASSSYGQGNTGELFFGEGSRLTVL.